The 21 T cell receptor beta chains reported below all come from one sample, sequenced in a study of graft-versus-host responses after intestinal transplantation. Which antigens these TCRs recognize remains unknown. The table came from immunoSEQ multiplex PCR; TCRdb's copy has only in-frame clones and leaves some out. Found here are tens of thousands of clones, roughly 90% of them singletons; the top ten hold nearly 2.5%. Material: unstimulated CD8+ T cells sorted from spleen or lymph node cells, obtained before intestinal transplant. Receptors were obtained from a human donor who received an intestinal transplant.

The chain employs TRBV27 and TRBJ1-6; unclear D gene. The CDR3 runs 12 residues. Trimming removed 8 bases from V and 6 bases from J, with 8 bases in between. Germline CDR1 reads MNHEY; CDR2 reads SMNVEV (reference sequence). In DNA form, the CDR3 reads TGTGCCAGCGGCTTCCCTAATTCACCCCTCCACTTT. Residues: CASGFPNSPLHF.

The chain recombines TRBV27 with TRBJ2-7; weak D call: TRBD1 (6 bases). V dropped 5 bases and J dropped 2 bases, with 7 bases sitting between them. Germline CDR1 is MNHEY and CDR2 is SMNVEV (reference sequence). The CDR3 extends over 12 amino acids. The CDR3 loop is CASSPGAYEQYF. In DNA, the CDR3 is TGTGCCAGCAGTCCAGGGGCCTACGAGCAGTACTTC.

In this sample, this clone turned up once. The CDR3 here is CAIQAGVARRDTQYF. The CDR3, as DNA: TGTGCCATCCAAGCGGGAGTGGCCCGACGAGATACGCAGTATTTT. The chain recombines TRBV28 with TRBJ2-3; 8 nucleotides align to TRBD2. The ends lost 10 bases at V and 5 bases at J; junction bases unmatched: 14. The CDR3 has 15 amino acids. Germline CDR1 reads MDHEN; CDR2 reads SYDVKM. The full variable domain, its missing parts supplied by reference TRBV28 and TRBJ2-3, is DVKVTQSSRYLVKRTGEKVFLECVQDMDHENMFWYRQDPGLGLRLIYFSYDVKMKEKGDIPEGYSVSREKKERFSLILESASTNQTSMYLCAIQAGVARRDTQYFGPGTRLTVL.

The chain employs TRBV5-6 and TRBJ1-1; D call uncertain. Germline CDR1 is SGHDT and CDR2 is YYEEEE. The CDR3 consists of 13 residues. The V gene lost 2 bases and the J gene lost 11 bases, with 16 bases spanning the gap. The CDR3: CASSLGSGVKAFF. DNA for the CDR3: TGTGCCAGCAGCTTAGGTTCCGGGGTTAAGGCTTTCTTT.

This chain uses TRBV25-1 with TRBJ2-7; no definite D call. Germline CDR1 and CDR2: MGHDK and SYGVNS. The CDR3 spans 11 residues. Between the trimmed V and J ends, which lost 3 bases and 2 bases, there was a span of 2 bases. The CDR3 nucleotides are TGTGCCAGCAGTGACACCTACGAGCAGTACTTC. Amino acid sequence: CASSDTYEQYF.

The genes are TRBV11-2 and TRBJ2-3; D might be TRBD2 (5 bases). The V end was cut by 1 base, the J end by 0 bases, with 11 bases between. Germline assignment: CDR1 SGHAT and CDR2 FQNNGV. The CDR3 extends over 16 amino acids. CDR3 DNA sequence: TGTGCCAGCAGCTTAGTTAGCGTCTCAAGCACAGATACGCAGTATTTT. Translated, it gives CASSLVSVSSTDTQYF.

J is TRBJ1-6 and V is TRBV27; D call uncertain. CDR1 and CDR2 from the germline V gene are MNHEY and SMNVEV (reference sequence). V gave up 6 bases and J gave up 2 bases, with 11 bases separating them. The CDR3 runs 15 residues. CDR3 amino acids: CASSPQSTYNSPLHF. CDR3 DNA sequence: TGTGCCAGCAGCCCCCAGTCGACCTATAATTCACCCCTCCACTTT.

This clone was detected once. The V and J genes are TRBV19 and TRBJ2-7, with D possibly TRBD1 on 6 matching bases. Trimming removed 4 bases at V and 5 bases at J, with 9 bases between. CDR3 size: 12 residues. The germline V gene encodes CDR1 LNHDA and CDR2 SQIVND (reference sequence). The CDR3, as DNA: TGTGCCAGTAGTACAGGGGTAGACGAGCAGTACTTC. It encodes CASSTGVDEQYF.

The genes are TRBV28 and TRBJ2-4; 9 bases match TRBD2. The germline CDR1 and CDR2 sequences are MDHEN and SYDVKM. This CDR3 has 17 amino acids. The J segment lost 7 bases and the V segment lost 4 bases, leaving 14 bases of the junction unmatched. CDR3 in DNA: TGTGCCAGCAGTTCACCCTTAAGCGGGAGGACTCCCAACATTCAGTACTTC. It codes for CASSSPLSGRTPNIQYF.

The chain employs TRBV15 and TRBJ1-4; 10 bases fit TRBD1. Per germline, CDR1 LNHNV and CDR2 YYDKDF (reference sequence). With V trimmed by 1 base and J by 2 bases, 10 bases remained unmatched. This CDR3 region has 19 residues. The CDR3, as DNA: TGTGCCACCAGCAGAGGGACAGGGGGGATAGGGTCCACTAATGAAAAACTGTTTTTT. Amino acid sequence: CATSRGTGGIGSTNEKLFF.

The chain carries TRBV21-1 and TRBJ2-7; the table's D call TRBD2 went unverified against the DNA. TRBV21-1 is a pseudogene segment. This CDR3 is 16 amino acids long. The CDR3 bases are TGTGCCAGCAGCAAAGAGGCAACTAGCTATGAGGACGAGCAGTACTTC. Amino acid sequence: CASSKEATSYEDEQYF.

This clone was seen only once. The CDR3 nucleotides read TGTGCCAGCACTCCGGGGAACACCGGGGAGCTGTTTTTT. Amino acid sequence: CASTPGNTGELFF. V and J are TRBV2 and TRBJ2-2; D call uncertain. The germline V gene encodes CDR1 SNHLY and CDR2 FYNNEI. The V end lost 7 bases, the J end lost 1 base, and 7 bases lay between the germline ends. The CDR3 is 13 amino acids.

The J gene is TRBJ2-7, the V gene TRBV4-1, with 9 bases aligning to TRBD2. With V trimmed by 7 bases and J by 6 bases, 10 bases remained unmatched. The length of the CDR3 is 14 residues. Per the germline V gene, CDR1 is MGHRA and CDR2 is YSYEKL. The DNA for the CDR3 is TGCGCCAGCATGGTAGTAGCGGGAGTCAGCGAGCAGTACTTC. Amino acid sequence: CASMVVAGVSEQYF.

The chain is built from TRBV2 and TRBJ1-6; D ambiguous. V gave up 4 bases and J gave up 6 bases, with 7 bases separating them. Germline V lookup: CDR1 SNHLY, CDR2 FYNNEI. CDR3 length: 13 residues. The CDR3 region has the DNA TGTGCCAGCAGTGCTAGTGTTAATTCACCCCTCCACTTT. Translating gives CASSASVNSPLHF. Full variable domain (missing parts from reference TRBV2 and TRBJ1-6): EPEVTQTPSHQVTQMGQEVILRCVPISNHLYFYWYRQILGQKVEFLVSFYNNEISEKSEIFDDQFSVERPDGSNFTLKIRSTKLEDSAMYFCASSASVNSPLHFGNGTRLTVT.

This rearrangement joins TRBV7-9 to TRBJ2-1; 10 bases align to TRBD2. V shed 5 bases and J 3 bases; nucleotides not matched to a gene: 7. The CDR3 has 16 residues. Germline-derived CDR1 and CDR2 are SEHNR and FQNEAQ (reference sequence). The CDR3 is CASSPSSGGNYNEQFF. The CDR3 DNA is TGTGCCAGCAGCCCTTCTAGCGGGGGTAACTACAATGAGCAGTTCTTC. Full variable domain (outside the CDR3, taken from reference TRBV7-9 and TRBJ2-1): DTGVSQNPRHKITKRGQNVTFRCDPISEHNRLYWYRQTLGQGPEFLTYFQNEAQLEKSRLLSDRFSAERPKGSFSTLEIQRTEQGDSAMYLCASSPSSGGNYNEQFFGPGTRLTVL.

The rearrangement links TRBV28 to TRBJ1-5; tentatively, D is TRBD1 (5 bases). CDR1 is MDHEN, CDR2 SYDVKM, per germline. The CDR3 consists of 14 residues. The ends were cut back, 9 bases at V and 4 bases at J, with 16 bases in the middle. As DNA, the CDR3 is TGTGCCAGTTCTCGATGGGGGGGGAATCAGCCCCAGCATTTT. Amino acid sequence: CASSRWGGNQPQHF.

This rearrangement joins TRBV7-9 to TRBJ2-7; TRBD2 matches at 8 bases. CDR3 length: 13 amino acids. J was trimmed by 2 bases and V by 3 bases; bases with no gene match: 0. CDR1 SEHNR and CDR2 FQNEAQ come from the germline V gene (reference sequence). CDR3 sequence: CASSFGGAYEQYF. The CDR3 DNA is TGTGCCAGCAGCTTCGGGGGGGCCTACGAGCAGTACTTC.

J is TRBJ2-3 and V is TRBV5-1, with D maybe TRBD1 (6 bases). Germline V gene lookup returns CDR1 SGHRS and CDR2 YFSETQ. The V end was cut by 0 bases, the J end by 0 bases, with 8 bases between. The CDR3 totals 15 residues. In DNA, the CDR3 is TGCGCCAGCAGCTTGGAACAGGGAAGCACAGATACGCAGTATTTT. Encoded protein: CASSLEQGSTDTQYF.

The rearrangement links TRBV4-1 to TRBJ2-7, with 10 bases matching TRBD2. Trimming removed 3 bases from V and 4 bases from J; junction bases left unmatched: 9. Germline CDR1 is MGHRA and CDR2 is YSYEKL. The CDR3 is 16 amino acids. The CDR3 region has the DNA TGCGCCAGCAGCCACTCTGAAGCGGGGGGGCGATACGAGCAGTACTTC. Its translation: CASSHSEAGGRYEQYF.

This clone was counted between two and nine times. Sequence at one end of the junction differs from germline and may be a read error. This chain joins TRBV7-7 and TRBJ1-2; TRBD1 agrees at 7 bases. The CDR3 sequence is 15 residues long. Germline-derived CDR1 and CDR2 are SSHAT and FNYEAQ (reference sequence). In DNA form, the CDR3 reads TGTGCTAGCAGCCCACTAGACAGGGTTGACTATGGCTACACCTTC. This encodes CASSPLDRVDYGYTF.

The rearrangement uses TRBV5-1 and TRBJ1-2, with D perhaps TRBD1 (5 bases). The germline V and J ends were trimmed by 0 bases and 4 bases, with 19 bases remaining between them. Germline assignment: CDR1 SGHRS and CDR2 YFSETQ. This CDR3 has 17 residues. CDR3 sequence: CASSLAIGARRSYGYTF. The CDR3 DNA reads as TGCGCCAGCAGCTTGGCCATTGGGGCCCGCCGGAGCTATGGCTACACCTTC.